The clone carrying this TCR beta chain occurred many times. Its specificity is not known. Next came a second PCR, run for roughly 6 to 11 cycles, which used a sample-barcoded 5' primer along with a J-beta primer mix. A single record per CDR3 protein comes from TCRdb applying MiXCR to the 5' RACE reads. The profile covers about 690,000 distinct CDR3 sequences, with 40% to 45% appearing a single time and 25% to 35% taken by the ten largest. This record belongs to a study of blood T cells in healthy people across ages. Study-wide results and caveats: Per million T cells, TCR beta diversity dropped roughly linearly as age increased.

The germline V gene encodes CDR1 LGHNA and CDR2 YNFKEQ. V was trimmed by 3 bases and J by 5 bases, leaving 13 bases between them. The CDR3 has 14 amino acids. The clonotype originates from a man aged 80 or over in good health. Input material: blood. The chain uses TRBV4-2 and TRBJ2-5; no definite D call. The CDR3 reads CASSQAGEAETQYF. CDR3 in DNA: TGTGCCAGCAGCCAGGCAGGAGAGGCGGAGACCCAGTACTTC.